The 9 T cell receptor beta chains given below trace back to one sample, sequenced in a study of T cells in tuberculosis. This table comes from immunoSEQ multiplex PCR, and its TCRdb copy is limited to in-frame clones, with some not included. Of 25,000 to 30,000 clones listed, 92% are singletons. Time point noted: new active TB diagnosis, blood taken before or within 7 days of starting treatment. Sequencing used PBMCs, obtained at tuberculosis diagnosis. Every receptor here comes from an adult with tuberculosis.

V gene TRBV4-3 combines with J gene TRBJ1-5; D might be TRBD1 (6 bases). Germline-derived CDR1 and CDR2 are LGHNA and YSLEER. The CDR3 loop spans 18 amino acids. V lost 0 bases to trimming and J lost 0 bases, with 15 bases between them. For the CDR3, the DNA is TGCGCCAGCAGCCAAGATATGGGACAAGGGTATAGCAATCAGCCCCAGCATTTT. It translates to CASSQDMGQGYSNQPQHF.

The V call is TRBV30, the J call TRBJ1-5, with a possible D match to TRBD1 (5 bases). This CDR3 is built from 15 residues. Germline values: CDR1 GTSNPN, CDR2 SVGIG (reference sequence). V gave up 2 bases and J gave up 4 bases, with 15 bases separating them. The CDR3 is CAWSPPPGGNQPQHF. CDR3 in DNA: TGTGCCTGGAGTCCGCCCCCCGGGGGGAATCAGCCCCAGCATTTT.

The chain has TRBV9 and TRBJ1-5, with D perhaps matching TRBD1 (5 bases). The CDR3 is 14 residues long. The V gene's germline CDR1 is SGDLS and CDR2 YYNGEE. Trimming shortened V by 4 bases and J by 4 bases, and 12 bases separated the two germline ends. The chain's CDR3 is CASSRGVPNQPQHF. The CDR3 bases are TGTGCCAGCAGCCGGGGGGTTCCTAATCAGCCCCAGCATTTT.

The CDR3 nucleotides read TGCGCCAGCAGCTTGGGACGCCGGGACAGCACTTTAGCTAACTATGGCTACACCTTC. It is translated as CASSLGRRDSTLANYGYTF. The chain links TRBV5-1 to TRBJ1-2, with TRBD1 matching over 7 bases. The CDR3 consists of 19 residues. Germline V lookup: CDR1 SGHRS, CDR2 YFSETQ. V was clipped by 0 bases and J by 0 bases; unmatched bases: 14.

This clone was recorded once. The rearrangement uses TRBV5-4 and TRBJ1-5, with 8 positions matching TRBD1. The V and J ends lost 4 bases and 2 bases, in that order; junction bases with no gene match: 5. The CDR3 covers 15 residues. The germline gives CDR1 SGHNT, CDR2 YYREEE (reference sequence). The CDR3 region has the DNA TGTGCCAGCAGCGTCGGGACAGGCCGCAATCAGCCCCAGCATTTT. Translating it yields CASSVGTGRNQPQHF.

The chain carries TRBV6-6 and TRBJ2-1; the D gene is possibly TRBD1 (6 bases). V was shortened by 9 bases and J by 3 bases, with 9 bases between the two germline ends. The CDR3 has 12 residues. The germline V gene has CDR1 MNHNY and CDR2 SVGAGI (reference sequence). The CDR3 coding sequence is TGTGCCAGAGGACAGAACTACAATGAGCAGTTCTTC. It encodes CARGQNYNEQFF.

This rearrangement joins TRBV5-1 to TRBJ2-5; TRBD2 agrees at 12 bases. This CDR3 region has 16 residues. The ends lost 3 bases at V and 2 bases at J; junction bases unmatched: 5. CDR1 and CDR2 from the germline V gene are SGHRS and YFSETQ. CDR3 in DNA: TGCGCCAGCAGCTCGGGACTAGCGGGTGTGCAAGAGACCCAGTACTTC. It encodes CASSSGLAGVQETQYF.

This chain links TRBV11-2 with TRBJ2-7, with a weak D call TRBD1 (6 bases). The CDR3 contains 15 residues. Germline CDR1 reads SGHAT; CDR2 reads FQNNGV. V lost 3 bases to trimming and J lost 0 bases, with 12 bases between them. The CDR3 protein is CASSFATGSSYEQYF. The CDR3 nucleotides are TGTGCCAGCAGCTTTGCAACAGGGAGCTCCTACGAGCAGTACTTC.

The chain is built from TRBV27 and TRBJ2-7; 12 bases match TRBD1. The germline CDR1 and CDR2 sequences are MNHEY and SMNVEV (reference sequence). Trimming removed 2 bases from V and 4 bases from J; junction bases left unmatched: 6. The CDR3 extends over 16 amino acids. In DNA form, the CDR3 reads TGTGCCAGCAGTTTAGTCGGGACAGGGGGCATGTACGAGCAGTACTTC. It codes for CASSLVGTGGMYEQYF.